The clone carrying this T cell receptor (beta chain) has ten or more counts. TCR beta CDR3 regions were amplified from RNA transcripts. The HTBI primer set was used in a first-round RT-PCR of the TCR CDR3. Each CDR3 protein is one row after TCRdb ran MiXCR on the multiplex PCR reads. The sample consists of about 600,000 distinct CDR3 sequences, 13% to 15% of them appearing once. Source material for PBMCs was around 10 ml fresh peripheral blood. These data originate in a study of T cells in Graves' hyperthyroidism and ophthalmopathy. As for the study in general: Peripheral blood was taken when the disease was first diagnosed, before any treatment began.

The V gene lost 3 bases and the J gene lost 1 base, with 5 bases spanning the gap. This CDR3 spans 13 amino acids. The sequencing sample was made of blood. The receptor was isolated from a woman between 18 and 29 years old with Graves' ophthalmopathy. The chain combines TRBV12-3 or TRBV12-4 with TRBJ2-3; tentatively, D is TRBD1 (5 bases). The CDR3 DNA sequence: TGTGCCAGCAGTTTCAGGGGCACAGATACGCAGTATTTT. Residues: CASSFRGTDTQYF.